This TCR beta chain was captured in a study of blood T cell repertoires in COVID-19. The germline gives CDR1 MNHEY, CDR2 SMNVEV (reference sequence). The CDR3 sequence is 16 residues long. V lost 3 bases and J lost 8; bases outside the gene matches: 11. As originally analysed: Scientists estimated how many nucleated cells there were by amplifying reference gene primers. Profiled with immunoSEQ multiplex PCR; TCRdb holds only in-frame clones, not every one. That table is the source of V, J and clone size, and D and trimming were worked out from the DNA. The sample lists over 150,000 clones, about four fifths occurring once. Recovered status in Cohort 3 required two negative PCRs, clearance, or symptom resolution.

The sequencing input was PBMCs or T cells enriched from blood (not recorded which). The clonotype was recovered from a woman in her twenties or thirties who had recovered from COVID-19. V and J are TRBV27 and TRBJ1-4, with 8 nucleotides matching TRBD1. CDR3 sequence reads: CASSLDPAGGREKLFF. For the CDR3, the DNA is TGTGCCAGCAGTTTGGACCCAGCAGGGGGCAGGGAAAAACTGTTTTTT.